The present TCR beta chain was sequenced within a study of CD8 T cells in acute hepatitis C reinfection. Indicated time point: acute HCV infection, within 168 days of estimated infection date. Hepatitis C virus-specific T cells were sequenced directly ex vivo without in vitro expansion. Germline V gene data show CDR1 as SGHVS and CDR2 as FNYEAQ. Deletions cut 1 base from V and 5 bases from J, with 19 bases between. The CDR3 consists of 17 residues. The study's findings and limits: NS3-1073 specific repertoires were highly diverse across all groups. TRBV04 and TRBV06 were preferentially used in all groups, not explained by naive pool overrepresentation. A V04-02/J02-02 clonotype was among some 13 public ones, independent of outcome.

TCRdb's table, derived via immunoSEQ multiplex PCR, lists solely in-frame clones and lacks some. The table records 450 to 500 clones, around 48% of them present only once. The rearrangement uses TRBV7-6 and TRBJ2-3; TRBD2 is a possible D gene (6 bases). This TCR was sampled from a man younger than 40 with chronic hepatitis C. Sequenced here: HCV NS3-1073 tetramer-sorted CD8+ T cells from PBMCs, sampled during acute infection. CDR3 sequence: CASSLGGGAVMGDTQYF. The CDR3 region has the DNA TGTGCCAGCAGCTTAGGGGGCGGGGCCGTCATGGGAGATACGCAGTATTTT.